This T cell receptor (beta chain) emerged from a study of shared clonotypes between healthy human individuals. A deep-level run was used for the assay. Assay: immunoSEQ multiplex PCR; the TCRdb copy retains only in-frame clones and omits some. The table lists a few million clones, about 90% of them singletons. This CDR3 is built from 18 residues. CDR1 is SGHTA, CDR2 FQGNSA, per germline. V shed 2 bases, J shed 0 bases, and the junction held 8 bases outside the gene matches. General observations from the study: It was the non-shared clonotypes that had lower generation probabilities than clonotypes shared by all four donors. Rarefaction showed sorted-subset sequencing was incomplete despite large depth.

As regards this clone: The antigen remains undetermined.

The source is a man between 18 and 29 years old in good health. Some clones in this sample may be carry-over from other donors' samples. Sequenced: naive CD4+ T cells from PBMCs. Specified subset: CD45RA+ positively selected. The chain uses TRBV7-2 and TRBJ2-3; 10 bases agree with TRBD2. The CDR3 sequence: CASSLMPSGRPSTDTQYF. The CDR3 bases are TGTGCCAGCAGCTTAATGCCTAGCGGGAGACCTAGCACAGATACGCAGTATTTT.